This T cell receptor beta chain emerged from a study of blood T cell repertoires in COVID-19. Across the whole study: Some COVID-19 samples were acute and others convalescent; all came from the United States, Italy and Spain.

Per the original data handling: Amplification of reference gene primers provided the estimated nucleated cell counts. Using immunoSEQ multiplex PCR, the repertoire was profiled, and TCRdb retains in-frame clones only, with some absent. From that table come the V and J calls and clone size; the DNA was used to work out D and trimming. Of roughly 130,000 clones listed, about nine tenths are singletons. CDR1 SNHLY and CDR2 FYNNEI come from the germline V gene. V dropped 6 bases and J dropped 0; count of bases not matched to a gene: 3. The CDR3 spans 15 residues. Sequenced input: peripheral blood. The chain uses TRBV2 and TRBJ1-5; 9 nucleotides align to TRBD1. The TCR originated in a man in his forties or fifties with active COVID-19. DNA of the CDR3: TGTGCCAGCAGATGGACAGGGGTTAGCAATCAGCCCCAGCATTTT. Amino acid sequence: CASRWTGVSNQPQHF.